The next 2 T cell receptor beta chains were all read from a single sample in a study of blood T cell repertoires in COVID-19. TCRdb's copy holds only in-frame clones and misses some; the assay was immunoSEQ multiplex PCR. The sample lists a few hundred thousand clones; more than 75% were seen once. The material sequenced was PBMCs or T cells enriched from blood (not recorded which). The receptors derive from a woman aged 45-60 years who had recovered from COVID-19.

The chain couples TRBV25-1 to TRBJ1-5; 7 bases agree with TRBD1. With V trimmed by 4 bases and J by 8 bases, 8 bases remained unmatched. The length of the CDR3 is 14 residues. Germline CDR1 MGHDK, CDR2 SYGVNS. DNA for the CDR3: TGTGCCAGCAGTGCTTTACAGGGGAGTGAGCCCCAGCATTTT. Protein: CASSALQGSEPQHF.

The chain couples TRBV10-3 to TRBJ1-4, with D perhaps matching TRBD1 (5 bases). Per the germline V gene, CDR1 is ENHRY and CDR2 is SYGVKD. This CDR3 region has 14 residues. The V end lost 4 bases, the J end lost 7 bases, and 13 bases lay between the germline ends. The CDR3 reads CAISGSGGGEKLFF. The CDR3 DNA reads as TGTGCCATCAGTGGGTCCGGGGGGGGTGAAAAACTGTTTTTT.